These 27 T cell receptor beta chains originate from one sample sequenced in a study of vaccination and CD4 T cells after COVID-19. As to treatment: approximately 9-day PBMC culture with coronavirus spike peptide pools or control peptides (ViraFEST assay). Pre-COVID-19 pandemic sampling (2011-2018) yielded the unexposed donor's CD4+ T cells. Their recognized antigens are unknown. Researchers used the Oncomine TCR Beta short-read assay to sequence DNA from cultured CD4+ T cells. DNA came from CD4+ T cells after culture. In TCRdb, the PCR reads were re-called with MiXCR into one record per CDR3 protein. The sample shows 10,000 or so distinct CDR3 sequences, less than 45% of them seen only once. The sequencing input was CD4+ T cells from blood, cultured in vitro. These receptors came from a human donor in good health.

The chain links TRBV9 to TRBJ1-3, with D possibly TRBD1 on 5 matching bases. This CDR3 contains 14 residues. The V gene's germline CDR1 is SGDLS and CDR2 YYNGEE. Trimming removed 3 bases from V and 2 bases from J, with 9 bases in between. The DNA of the CDR3 is TGTGCCAGCAGCGCCGGGACGGCTGGAAACACCATATATTTT. Amino acid sequence: CASSAGTAGNTIYF.

The gene calls are TRBV3-1 and TRBJ1-1; TRBD1 aligns across 7 bases. This CDR3 contains 16 residues. The germline gives CDR1 LGHDT, CDR2 YNNKEL (reference sequence). Germline trimming cut 7 bases from V and 0 bases from J; bases unmatched to any gene: 11. The CDR3, as DNA: TGTGCCAGCAAACTCCGGACAGGAGGGATGAACACTGAAGCTTTCTTT. Residues: CASKLRTGGMNTEAFF.

The chain is built from TRBV2 and TRBJ2-5; 12 bases match TRBD1. Germline-derived CDR1 and CDR2 are SNHLY and FYNNEI. After removal of 4 bases from V and 5 bases from J, the junction contained 2 bases not matched to a gene. This CDR3 contains 14 residues. The CDR3 region is CASSGDRGRETQYF. The CDR3 DNA is TGTGCCAGCAGTGGGGACAGGGGGCGGGAGACCCAGTACTTC.

The chain has TRBV20-1 and TRBJ1-3; the D is unclear. The length of the CDR3 is 12 residues. Trimming left V 3 bases short and J 8 bases short, with 11 bases between. Germline loops: CDR1 DFQATT, CDR2 SNEGSKA (reference sequence). In DNA, the CDR3 is TGCAGTGCTAGTACATCCGTTCACACCATATATTTT. Translation: CSASTSVHTIYF.

This rearrangement joins TRBV6-4 to TRBJ1-6; TRBD1 matches at 10 bases. The length of the CDR3 is 14 residues. The germline V gene has CDR1 MRHNA and CDR2 SNTAGT. V gave up 3 bases and J gave up 7 bases; unmatched junction bases: 0. The CDR3 sequence: CASSEGQGNSPLHF. The CDR3 DNA sequence: TGTGCCAGCAGTGAGGGACAGGGGAATTCACCCCTCCACTTT.

The chain recombines TRBV6-1 with TRBJ1-5; D remains unclear. The CDR3 runs to 13 residues. The V gene lost 9 bases and the J gene lost 0 bases, with 9 bases spanning the gap. CDR1 and CDR2 (germline): MNHNS, SASEGT. CDR3 in DNA: TGTGCCAGTGAGACCCTTAGCAATCAGCCCCAGCATTTT. This translates into CASETLSNQPQHF.

This clonotype has a handful of counts. The rearrangement links TRBV2 to TRBJ2-3; D not resolved. The CDR3 extends over 10 amino acids. CDR1 is SNHLY and CDR2 is FYNNEI in the germline V gene. V was cut by 10 bases and J by 5 bases, with 7 bases left in between. CDR3 nucleotides: TGTGCCACCCCCGTAGATACGCAGTATTTT. Its translation is CATPVDTQYF.

J is TRBJ1-5 and V is TRBV24-1; D is unclear. The CDR3 runs 13 residues. Trimming removed 7 bases from V and 9 bases from J, with 15 bases in between. Germline V gene sequence: CDR1 KGHDR, CDR2 SFDVKD. The CDR3 protein is CATSEGVFPPQHF. The CDR3 region has the DNA TGTGCCACCAGCGAGGGCGTTTTCCCGCCCCAGCATTTT.

Here the CDR3 reads CASSLATGTGFNAGANVLTF. CDR3 coding DNA: TGTGCCAGCAGCTTAGCGACGGGGACAGGGTTTAATGCTGGGGCCAACGTCCTGACTTTC. The gene calls are TRBV7-9 and TRBJ2-6; 9 nucleotides align to TRBD1. Germline CDR1 SEHNR, CDR2 FQNEAQ (reference sequence). This CDR3 comprises 20 residues. The junction had 11 bases not matched to a gene; V was cut back by 0 bases and J by 2 bases.

The V gene is TRBV10-3, the J gene TRBJ2-5; D is undetermined. Looked up from germline, CDR1 is ENHRY and CDR2 is SYGVKD. Trimming cost V 5 bases and J 5 bases, with 12 bases left between them. The CDR3 spans 13 residues. The CDR3 region is CAISLLGRETQYF. DNA for the CDR3: TGTGCCATCAGTCTTTTGGGTCGGGAGACCCAGTACTTC.

This clonotype was seen a few times. The gene calls are TRBV7-2 and TRBJ2-7; D is uncertain. The CDR3 spans 13 residues. In germline, CDR1 is SGHTA, CDR2 FQGNSA. Trimming left V 3 bases short and J 2 bases short, with 8 bases between. CDR3 coding DNA: TGTGCCAGCAGCTTTGGTGCCGCCTACGAGCAGTACTTC. Protein product: CASSFGAAYEQYF.

V and J are TRBV6-2 or TRBV6-3 and TRBJ1-5; D not resolved. V was pared by 2 bases and J by 15 bases, with 32 bases between. The CDR3 is made up of 18 amino acids. Per the germline V gene, CDR1 is MNHEY and CDR2 is SVGEGT. The CDR3 spells CASSYGSNQPQPPQHRHF. The CDR3 DNA is TGTGCCAGCAGTTACGGTAGCAATCAGCCCCAGCCCCCCCAGCATCGGCATTTT.

The rearrangement uses TRBV19 and TRBJ2-7; TRBD2 agrees at 9 bases. Germline loops: CDR1 LNHDA, CDR2 SQIVND (reference sequence). The V segment lost 8 bases and the J segment 3 bases; nucleotides outside the gene matches: 11. The CDR3 has 15 residues. For the CDR3, the DNA is TGTGCCAGTTTGACTAGCGGAGTATCCAGCTACGAGCAGTACTTC. It yields the protein CASLTSGVSSYEQYF.

This clonotype has a handful of counts. The chain carries TRBV27 and TRBJ2-7; 8 bases line up with TRBD2. Germline-derived CDR1 and CDR2 are MNHEY and SMNVEV (reference sequence). V lost 2 bases, J lost 3 bases, and 6 bases stayed unmatched. This CDR3 contains 15 residues. The CDR3 DNA reads as TGTGCCAGCAGTTTAACACTAGCGGCGATCTACGAGCAGTACTTC. This gives the protein CASSLTLAAIYEQYF.

V gene TRBV7-9 combines with J gene TRBJ1-2; TRBD1 is a possible D gene (6 bases). Germline V lookup: CDR1 SEHNR, CDR2 FQNEAQ (reference sequence). The CDR3 has 14 amino acids. Trimming cost V 7 bases and J 5 bases, with 17 bases left between them. CDR3 DNA: TGTGCCAGCACGGACCCCAATAGGGGGTATGGCTACACCTTC. It yields the protein CASTDPNRGYGYTF.

The rearrangement links TRBV6-1 to TRBJ1-1; perhaps TRBD1 as D (5 bases). V lost 7 bases and J 4 bases, leaving 10 bases between the germline ends. This CDR3 comprises 12 residues. The V gene's germline CDR1 is MNHNS and CDR2 SASEGT. The CDR3 region has the DNA TGTGCCAGCACTCAGGGAGGCACTGAAGCTTTCTTT. Translated, it gives CASTQGGTEAFF.

This clonotype showed up just a few times. The DNA for the CDR3 is TGTGCCAGCAGTATGGACCGATCCTCTAGAGGCTACACCTTC. It translates to CASSMDRSSRGYTF. The chain uses TRBV6-4 and TRBJ1-2, with unresolved D. V lost 5 bases and J lost 8, with 18 bases in between. The germline V gene encodes CDR1 MRHNA and CDR2 SNTAGT. The CDR3 length is 14 residues.

The genes are TRBV11-1 and TRBJ2-1; maybe TRBD2 (6 bases). The CDR3 runs 14 residues. V dropped 2 bases and J dropped 8 bases, with 13 bases sitting between them. Germline assignment: CDR1 SGHAT and CDR2 FQDESV (reference sequence). CDR3 amino acids: CASSLRYSGDEQFF. Here the CDR3 DNA reads TGTGCCAGCAGCTTACGGTATTCGGGGGATGAGCAGTTCTTC.

This clonotype is deemed medium-sized (0.01 to 0.1%). The chain combines TRBV19 with TRBJ1-2, with 8 bases that match TRBD1. The germline V gene has CDR1 LNHDA and CDR2 SQIVND (reference sequence). The CDR3 consists of 13 residues. The junction had 4 bases not matched to a gene; V was cut back by 4 bases and J by 6 bases. The CDR3 coding sequence is TGTGCCAGTAGTAAAGGACAGGGCCATGGCTACACCTTC. Translated: CASSKGQGHGYTF.

This clonotype was detected a few times. The rearrangement uses TRBV7-2 and TRBJ2-3; D remains unclear. The CDR3 totals 13 residues. Germline-derived CDR1 and CDR2 are SGHTA and FQGNSA. Trimming shortened V by 5 bases and J by 2 bases, and 8 bases separated the two germline ends. CDR3 protein: CASSPAPTDTQYF. CDR3 sequence (DNA): TGTGCCAGCAGCCCCGCACCCACAGATACGCAGTATTTT.

This clonotype was counted only a few times. This chain links TRBV20-1 with TRBJ1-1, with D maybe TRBD1 (6 bases). V was trimmed by 6 bases and J by 7 bases, leaving 9 bases between them. Per the germline V gene, CDR1 is DFQATT and CDR2 is SNEGSKA (reference sequence). The CDR3 loop spans 10 amino acids. The CDR3 loop reads CSAQGIEAFF. The CDR3 nucleotides are TGCAGTGCGCAGGGGATTGAAGCTTTCTTT.

This clonotype was seen a few times. The chain has TRBV21-1 and TRBJ2-1; TRBD2, the D gene given by the table, was not confirmed from the DNA. TRBV21-1 is a pseudogene. The CDR3 has 16 residues. CDR3 amino acids: CASSGYGGPTYNEQFF. CDR3 DNA sequence: TGTGCCAGCAGCGGTTACGGGGGCCCTACATACAATGAGCAGTTCTTC.

This clonotype was seen a handful of times. V gene TRBV7-2 combines with J gene TRBJ1-6; D gene unclear. Germline CDR1 is SGHTA and CDR2 is FQGNSA. The CDR3 is 17 amino acids. Trimming took off 5 bases at V and 2 bases at J, with 16 bases between the two ends. The CDR3 sequence: CASSPSGSLPYNSPLHF. CDR3 DNA sequence: TGTGCCAGCAGCCCGTCGGGGTCCCTGCCCTATAATTCACCCCTCCACTTT. Using reference TRBV7-2 and TRBJ1-6 for the parts outside the CDR3, the full variable domain is GAGVSQSPSNKVTEKGKDVELRCDPISGHTALYWYRQSLGQGLEFLIYFQGNSAPDKSGLPSDRFSAERTGGSVSTLTIQRTQQEDSAVYLCASSPSGSLPYNSPLHFGNGTRLTVT.

The gene calls are TRBV6-1 and TRBJ1-3; D is undetermined. Germline-derived CDR1 and CDR2 are MNHNS and SASEGT. This CDR3 region has 16 residues. Trimming took off 5 bases at V and 0 bases at J, with 14 bases between the two ends. This chain's CDR3 is CASSRSLASSGNTIYF. The DNA for the CDR3 is TGTGCCAGCAGTCGATCTCTTGCGAGCTCTGGAAACACCATATATTTT.

The chain uses TRBV27 and TRBJ2-2, with D possibly being TRBD2 (6 bases). The CDR3 spans 18 residues. Germline V CDR1 and CDR2: MNHEY, SMNVEV (reference sequence). V was clipped by 6 bases and J by 2 bases, with 22 bases between them. The CDR3 sequence: CASSLGTANRFNTGELFF. The CDR3 DNA sequence: TGTGCCAGCAGCCTAGGGACTGCAAACAGATTTAACACCGGGGAGCTGTTTTTT.

This clonotype was counted between two and nine times. This sequence joins TRBV7-2 and TRBJ1-2, with unresolved D. There are 12 residues in the CDR3. The germline gives CDR1 SGHTA, CDR2 FQGNSA. Trimming stripped 2 bases from V and 5 bases from J, with 6 bases between. The CDR3 is CASSLPGYGYTF. The CDR3 DNA is TGTGCCAGCAGCTTACCGGGGTATGGCTACACCTTC.

The rearrangement links TRBV2 to TRBJ2-3, with 9 bases fitting TRBD2. Germline V gene data show CDR1 as SNHLY and CDR2 as FYNNEI. The CDR3 consists of 16 residues. V dropped 5 bases and J dropped 0; count of bases not matched to a gene: 6. The CDR3 spells CASSLLAGQSTDTQYF. In nucleotides, the CDR3 is TGTGCCAGCAGTTTGCTAGCGGGACAAAGCACAGATACGCAGTATTTT.